This TCR beta chain appears in the sequencing data of a study of T-cell reconstitution after alpha-beta-depleted transplantation in children. Whole-study results and caveats: T-cell numbers and diversity one year post-transplant derived largely from freshly generated T cells.

The length of the CDR3 is 14 residues. The trim removed 2 bases at V and 8 bases at J, leaving 6 bases unmatched. This clonotype was seen ten or more times. No antigen is known for it. This sample's TCRbeta library carried unique molecular identifier barcodes. MiXCR, run by TCRdb on the PCR reads, gives a single entry per CDR3 protein. The sample records a few hundred thousand distinct CDR3 sequences, around a tenth being singletons. The chain has TRBV12-3 or TRBV12-4 and TRBJ2-1; TRBD1 aligns across 7 bases. The sample consisted of peripheral blood, taken 180 days after TCRalphabeta/CD19-depleted stem cell transplant. The clonotype comes from a male patient aged 2-15 years who had a stem cell transplant for chronic granulomatous disease, so the T cells may come from the graft donor. The CDR3: CASSLNTGVHEQFF. The DNA for the CDR3 is TGTGCCAGCAGTTTAAATACAGGGGTCCATGAGCAGTTCTTC.